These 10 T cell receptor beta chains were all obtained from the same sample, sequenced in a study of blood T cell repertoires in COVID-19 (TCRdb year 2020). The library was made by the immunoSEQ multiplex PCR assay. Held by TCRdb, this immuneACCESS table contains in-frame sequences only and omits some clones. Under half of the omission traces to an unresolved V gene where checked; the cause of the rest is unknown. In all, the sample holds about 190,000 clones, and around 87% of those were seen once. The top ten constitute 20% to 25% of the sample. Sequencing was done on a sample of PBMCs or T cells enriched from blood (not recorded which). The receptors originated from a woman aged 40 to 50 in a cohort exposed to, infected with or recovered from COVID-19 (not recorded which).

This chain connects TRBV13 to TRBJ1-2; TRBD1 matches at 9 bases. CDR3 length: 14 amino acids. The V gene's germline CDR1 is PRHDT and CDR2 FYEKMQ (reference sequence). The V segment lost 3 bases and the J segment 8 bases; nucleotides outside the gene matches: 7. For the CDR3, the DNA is TGTGCCAGCAGCTTCGACAGGGGGATTTTGGGCTACACCTTC. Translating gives CASSFDRGILGYTF.

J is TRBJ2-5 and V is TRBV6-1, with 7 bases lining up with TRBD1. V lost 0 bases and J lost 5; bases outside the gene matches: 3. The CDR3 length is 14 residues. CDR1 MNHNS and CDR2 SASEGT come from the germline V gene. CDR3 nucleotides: TGTGCCAGCAGTGAAGCGTCCAGGGGGGAGACCCAGTACTTC. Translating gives CASSEASRGETQYF.

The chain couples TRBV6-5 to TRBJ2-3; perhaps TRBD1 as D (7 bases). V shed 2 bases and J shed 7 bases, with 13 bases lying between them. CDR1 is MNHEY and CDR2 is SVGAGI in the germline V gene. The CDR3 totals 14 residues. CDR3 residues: CASSYQGGQHTQYF. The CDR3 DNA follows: TGTGCCAGCAGTTACCAGGGGGGCCAGCATACGCAGTATTTT.

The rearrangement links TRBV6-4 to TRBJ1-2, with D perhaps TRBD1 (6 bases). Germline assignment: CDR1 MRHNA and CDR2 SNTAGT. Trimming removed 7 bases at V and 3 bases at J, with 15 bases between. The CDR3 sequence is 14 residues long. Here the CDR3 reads CASNGQLIYYGYTF. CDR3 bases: TGTGCCAGCAATGGACAGCTGATCTACTATGGCTACACCTTC.

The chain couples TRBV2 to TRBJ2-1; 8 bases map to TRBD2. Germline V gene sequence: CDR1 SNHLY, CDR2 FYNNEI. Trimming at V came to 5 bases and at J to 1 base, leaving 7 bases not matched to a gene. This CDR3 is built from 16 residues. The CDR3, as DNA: TGTGCCAGCAGTCTAATAGCGGGAAGGTCCTACAATGAGCAGTTCTTC. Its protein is CASSLIAGRSYNEQFF.

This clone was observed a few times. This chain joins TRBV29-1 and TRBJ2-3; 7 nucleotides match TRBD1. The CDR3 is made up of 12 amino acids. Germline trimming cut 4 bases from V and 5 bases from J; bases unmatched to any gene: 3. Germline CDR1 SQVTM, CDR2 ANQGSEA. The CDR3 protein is CSVGQGGDTQYF. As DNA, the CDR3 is TGCAGCGTTGGACAGGGTGGAGATACGCAGTATTTT.

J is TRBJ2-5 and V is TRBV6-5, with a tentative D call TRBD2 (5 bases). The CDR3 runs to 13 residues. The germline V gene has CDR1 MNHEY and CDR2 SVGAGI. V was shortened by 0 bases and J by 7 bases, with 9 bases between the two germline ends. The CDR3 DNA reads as TGTGCCAGCAGTTACTCCCCTGAGGGGACCCAGTACTTC. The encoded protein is CASSYSPEGTQYF.

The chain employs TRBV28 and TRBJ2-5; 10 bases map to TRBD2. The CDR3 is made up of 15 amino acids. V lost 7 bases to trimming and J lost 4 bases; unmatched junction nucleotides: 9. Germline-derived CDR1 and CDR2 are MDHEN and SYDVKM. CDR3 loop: CASTVPSGGGETQYF. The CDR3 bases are TGTGCCAGCACCGTACCCAGCGGGGGGGGAGAGACCCAGTACTTC.

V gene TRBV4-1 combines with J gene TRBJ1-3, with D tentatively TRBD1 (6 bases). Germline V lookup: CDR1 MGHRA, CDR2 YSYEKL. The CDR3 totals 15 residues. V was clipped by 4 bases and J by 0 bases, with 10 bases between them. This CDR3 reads CASSPTTGSGNTIYF. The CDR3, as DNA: TGCGCCAGCAGCCCGACGACAGGCTCTGGAAACACCATATATTTT.

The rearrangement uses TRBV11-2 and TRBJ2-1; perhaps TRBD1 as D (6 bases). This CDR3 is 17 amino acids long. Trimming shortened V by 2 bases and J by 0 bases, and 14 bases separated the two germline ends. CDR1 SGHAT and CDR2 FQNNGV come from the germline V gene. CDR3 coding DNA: TGTGCCAGCAGCTTACGTCGGACAGCTTCCTCCTACAATGAGCAGTTCTTC. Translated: CASSLRRTASSYNEQFF.